This T cell receptor (beta chain) appears in the sequencing data of a study of blood T cell repertoires in COVID-19. Study context: Researchers got acute and convalescent COVID-19 samples from the United States, Italy and Spain. From T cells, B-cell-depleted T cells, or PBMCs came the material, which was cDNA or gDNA.

The CDR3 is 17 residues long. In the original workflow: Counts of nucleated cells, estimated from reference gene primer amplification, were obtained. Assay used: immunoSEQ multiplex PCR; TCRdb lists only in-frame clones, some missing. From that table come the V and J calls and clone size; the DNA was used to work out D and trimming. The data contain roughly 110,000 clones, over 70% of them singletons. The sample consisted of peripheral blood. The receptor was isolated from a man aged 50-60 years with acute or convalescent COVID-19. The chain links TRBV21-1 to TRBJ1-6; the D call in the table, TRBD1, was not verified against the DNA. TRBV21-1 is noted as a pseudogene. The CDR3 nucleotides are TGTGCCAGCAGCCGCCGGGAGGGACAGGGTTTTAATTCACCCCTCCACTTT. This encodes CASSRREGQGFNSPLHF.